This TCR beta chain derives from a study of T cell repertoires in cytomegalovirus infection. About the study: Matching HLA type, along with CMV infection, was indicated by public TCR beta signatures.

In germline, CDR1 is SGHVS, CDR2 FQNEAQ. V shed 5 bases and J shed 3 bases, with 13 bases lying between them. The CDR3 covers 14 residues. Using its own MiXCR run on the reads, TCRdb lists one record per CDR3 protein. The sample records approximately 630,000 distinct CDR3 sequences, 20% to 30% being singletons. This clonotype has a count of ten or more. This chain uses TRBV7-8 with TRBJ1-1; TRBD1 might be the D (6 bases). Sequenced input: CD8+ T cells from PBMCs. This receptor was obtained from a human donor in good health (CMV status not recorded). Some clones in this sample may be carry-over from other donors' samples. The CDR3 spells CASSLATGYTEAFF. In nucleotides, the CDR3 is TGTGCCAGCAGCCTCGCCACAGGGTACACTGAAGCTTTCTTT. The variable domain in full, completed from reference TRBV7-8 and TRBJ1-1, reads GAGVSQSPRYKVAKRGQDVALRCDPISGHVSLFWYQQALGQGPEFLTYFQNEAQLDKSGLPSDRFFAERPEGSVSTLKIQRTQQEDSAVYLCASSLATGYTEAFFGQGTRLTVV.